Shown below are 12 T cell receptor beta chains from a single sample sequenced in a study of blood T cell repertoires in COVID-19. Here immunoSEQ multiplex PCR was the method, and the copy in TCRdb shows in-frame clones only, minus some. The sample holds approximately 200,000 clones, about 80% seen once. Sequencing used peripheral blood. The receptors were gathered from a woman aged 30 to 39 who had recovered from COVID-19.

This clone was picked up many times. The genes are TRBV5-6 and TRBJ1-1; no clear D gene. The CDR3 is 13 amino acids. Trimming stripped 2 bases from V and 1 base from J, with 6 bases between. CDR1 is SGHDT and CDR2 is YYEEEE in the germline V gene. CDR3 amino acids: CASSFYRNTEAFF. Written as DNA, the CDR3 is TGTGCCAGCAGCTTCTACAGGAACACTGAAGCTTTCTTT. Drawing the rest from reference TRBV5-6 and TRBJ1-1, the complete variable domain is DAGVTQSPTHLIKTRGQQVTLRCSPKSGHDTVSWYQQALGQGPQFIFQYYEEEERQRGNFPDRFSGHQFPNYSSELNVNALLLGDSALYLCASSFYRNTEAFFGQGTRLTVV.

The V gene is TRBV6-5, the J gene TRBJ2-7; 8 positions agree with TRBD1. Germline assignment: CDR1 MNHEY and CDR2 SVGAGI. The CDR3 extends over 14 amino acids. V dropped 7 bases and J dropped 4; count of bases not matched to a gene: 9. This chain's CDR3 is CASKPDRGPYEQYF. The CDR3 DNA follows: TGTGCCAGCAAACCCGACAGGGGCCCATACGAGCAGTACTTC.

The chain carries TRBV6-1 and TRBJ2-3; D gene ambiguous. The CDR3 runs to 14 residues. Trimming cost V 3 bases and J 0 bases, with 7 bases left between them. The V gene's germline CDR1 is MNHNS and CDR2 SASEGT. The DNA for the CDR3 is TGTGCCAGCAGTGAGATAGCCAGCACAGATACGCAGTATTTT. Its translation: CASSEIASTDTQYF.

The chain is built from TRBV6-5 and TRBJ2-1; TRBD2 aligns across 10 bases. The ends lost 4 bases at V and 4 bases at J; junction bases unmatched: 4. Germline CDR1 reads MNHEY; CDR2 reads SVGAGI. This CDR3 has 15 amino acids. CDR3: CASSFTSGVYNEQFF. CDR3 DNA sequence: TGTGCCAGCAGTTTCACTAGCGGGGTATACAATGAGCAGTTCTTC.

V and J are TRBV7-8 and TRBJ2-3; D might be TRBD2 (6 bases). V lost 5 bases and J 4 bases, leaving 16 bases between the germline ends. Germline CDR1 SGHVS, CDR2 FQNEAQ. CDR3 length equals 15 residues. CDR3 DNA sequence: TGTGCCAGCAGCCCTGAGCCGGGAGCGGCAGATACGCAGTATTTT. Its protein product is CASSPEPGAADTQYF.

With respect to this clone: At one of its ends the junction is not consistent with the germline gene, which may arise from a read error. This chain uses TRBV24-1 with TRBJ2-3, with 8 bases aligning to TRBD1. CDR3 length: 17 residues. Germline-derived CDR1 and CDR2 are KGHDR and SFDVKD. CDR3 sequence: CATSDPGTGPSTDTQYF. DNA of the CDR3: TGTGCCACCAGTGACCCTGGGACAGGCCCTAGCACAGATACGCAATATTTT.

The chain joins TRBV5-1 to TRBJ2-3, with D possibly matching TRBD1 (7 bases). V lost 0 bases and J 5 bases, leaving 10 bases between the germline ends. This CDR3 comprises 14 residues. Germline values: CDR1 SGHRS, CDR2 YFSETQ. As DNA, the CDR3 is TGCGCCAGCAGCTTGGGGCAGGGGGGAGATACGCAGTATTTT. It translates to CASSLGQGGDTQYF.

For the CDR3, the DNA is TGTGCCAGCAGTCCACCCAGGGGGTACGAGCAGTACTTC. It is translated as CASSPPRGYEQYF. The chain uses TRBV25-1 and TRBJ2-7, with 7 bases lining up with TRBD1. Germline V gene data show CDR1 as MGHDK and CDR2 as SYGVNS. V gave up 5 bases and J gave up 4 bases; unmatched junction bases: 5. The CDR3 loop spans 13 amino acids.

In its sample, this clone was seen many times. V and J are TRBV9 and TRBJ1-1; weak D call: TRBD1 (6 bases). The CDR3 runs to 13 residues. The V and J ends lost 4 bases and 7 bases respectively, with 14 bases between them. The germline gives CDR1 SGDLS, CDR2 YYNGEE. This CDR3 reads CASSSAGVLEAFF. DNA for the CDR3: TGTGCCAGCAGCTCCGCAGGGGTTCTTGAAGCTTTCTTT.

The genes are TRBV15 and TRBJ1-1, with 9 bases aligning to TRBD1. V lost 1 base and J lost 5; bases outside the gene matches: 11. The CDR3 has 17 residues. Germline assignment: CDR1 LNHNV and CDR2 YYDKDF (reference sequence). CDR3 nucleotides: TGTGCCACCAGCAGAGCAAGGCTGGGACAGGGAGAAACTGAAGCTTTCTTT. As protein: CATSRARLGQGETEAFF.

The chain has TRBV28 and TRBJ1-2, with 8 positions matching TRBD1. Germline CDR1 MDHEN, CDR2 SYDVKM. Losses at the gene ends were 3 bases for V and 8 bases for J; bases not matched to a gene: 5. The CDR3 has 13 residues. CDR3 protein: CASSFGQGVGYTF. The CDR3 nucleotides are TGTGCCAGCAGTTTCGGACAGGGAGTAGGCTACACCTTC.

The chain recombines TRBV5-1 with TRBJ2-7; 11 bases map to TRBD2. After removal of 0 bases from V and 3 bases from J, the junction contained 8 bases not matched to a gene. CDR3 length: 17 residues. Per germline, CDR1 SGHRS and CDR2 YFSETQ. The chain's CDR3 is CASSLESVAGGGYEQYF. CDR3 sequence (DNA): TGCGCCAGCAGCTTGGAGTCTGTAGCGGGAGGGGGCTACGAGCAGTACTTC.